The T cell receptor (beta chain) under discussion was sequenced for a study of blood T cell repertoires in COVID-19 (TCRdb year 2020). Describing the broader study: Samples covering the acute and convalescent phases of COVID-19 were provided by collaborators in the United States, Italy and Spain. The prospective study material was composed of cDNA or gDNA derived from T cells, B-cell-depleted T cells, or PBMCs. The dataset comprised deeply sampled blood TCRbeta repertoires from subjects exposed to, actively infected with, or recovered from COVID-19. The repertoires were released in a freely available public database intended as a resource for research on the immune response to SARS-CoV-2. Samples were obtained from the ongoing ImmuneRACE study (first 160 participants) and from over 1,000 subjects provided by 6 global collaborators. A de-identified subject ID, COVID-19 status, age in years and sex were almost always included in the sample metadata. Where HLA class I and class II types were available, the types were taken from metadata supplied by the sample provider, not from assay-based typing.

TCRbeta CDR3 regions were amplified from genomic DNA by means of the immunoSEQ Assay, a bias-controlled multiplex PCR. The study's processing was this. Within the assay, amplification of reference gene primers was used to estimate how many nucleated cells each sample contained. To quantify the absolute abundance of each unique TCRbeta CDR3 rearrangement, sequence reads were collapsed and filtered. Productive Simpson clonality was computed per sample as the square root of Simpson's diversity index over productive rearrangements. TCRdb obtained this table from immuneACCESS and retained in-frame rearrangements with V and J assigned. These tables miss some clones; where compared with another copy, unresolved V genes account for less than half of the shortfall, and the remainder is unexplained. For V, J and clone size, that table is used; D and trimming come from the DNA. This sample comprises about 350,000 clones, 85% to 90% of them detected only once. The ten largest clones take up under 1.2% of the sample.

About this clone: Its recognized antigen is unknown. Nothing much larger sits one base from this clone, and base qualities are not available.

Participants in the prospective study were aged about 18 to 100 years, lived in some 24 United States geographic areas, and enrolled through a virtual design. In the prospective study, cohorts were assigned on the basis of participant-reported clinical history obtained from a screening survey and a study questionnaire. A participant counted as exposed if, within 2 weeks of entering the study, that participant had been in contact with someone who had a PCR-confirmed or clinician-diagnosed COVID-19 case. In the prospective study, mobile phlebotomists collected whole blood, serum and a nasopharyngeal or oropharyngeal swab from each participant. Additional blood draws and questionnaires over an approximately two-month period could optionally be provided by prospective study participants. Before DNA extraction, blood samples from the prospective study were shipped at room temperature or frozen. What the study reported, not specific to this receptor: The quantity of clinical and demographic metadata differed by source and by participant and was supplied without curation.

The germline V gene (reference sequence) sets CDR1 to SGHKS and CDR2 to YYEKEE. V drops 7 bases and J drops 2 bases, leaving 16 bases in between. The CDR3 measures 15 amino acids from cysteine to phenylalanine. Only the CDR3 DNA stays, 45 bases, in frame from base 1. The sequenced sample was PBMCs or T cells enriched from blood (not recorded which). The sequence joins TRBV5-5 to TRBJ2-1; a weak D assignment points to TRBD2 (5 bases agree). This clonotype was sampled from a woman aged 25 to 39 who had been exposed to COVID-19. The sequenced DNA: TGTGCCAGCGACGTCGGGGAAGGAACCTACAATGAGCAGTTCTTC. Its protein product is CASDVGEGTYNEQFF.